This entry features one T cell receptor (beta chain) sequence. The assay was immunoSEQ multiplex PCR, and TCRdb's table has in-frame clones only and misses some. The table records 91,000 or so clones, 92% of them present only once. The record originates from a study of T cell responses to AZD1222 COVID-19 vaccine. Germline V gives CDR1 KGHSH, CDR2 LQKENI. Trimming pared 0 bases from V and 6 bases from J, leaving 12 bases between. The CDR3 is 15 amino acids. This TCR derives from an adult who received the AZD1222 COVID-19 vaccine. The chain links TRBV18 to TRBJ2-1; TRBD1 might be the D (6 bases). The source material was peripheral blood, sampled 28 days after the second AZD1222 dose. For the CDR3, the DNA is TGTGCCAGCTCACCACCCACAGGGATGAGCAATGAGCAGTTCTTC. It codes for CASSPPTGMSNEQFF.